A single sample is the source of the 10 T cell receptor beta chains below, sequenced in a study of blood T cell repertoires in COVID-19 (dated by TCRdb to about 2020). Libraries came from the immunoSEQ multiplex PCR assay. TCRdb's version of the immuneACCESS table is confined to in-frame rearrangements and falls short of the full clone set. An unresolved V gene accounts for under half of the shortfall where checked; the remainder is of unknown origin. This sample has 98,000 or so clones in its table, and over 65% of those were observed once. More than 1.5% of the sample lies in the top ten. Sequenced input: peripheral blood. The receptors here all came from a woman between 35 and 50 years old with acute or convalescent COVID-19.

This rearrangement joins TRBV7-8 to TRBJ1-4, with 7 nucleotides matching TRBD1. CDR1 is SGHVS, CDR2 FQNEAQ, per germline. V lost 5 bases, J lost 8 bases, and 14 bases stayed unmatched. This CDR3 spans 16 amino acids. As DNA, the CDR3 is TGTGCCAGCAGCCCACGGACGGACAGGCCGGGGGAAAAACTGTTTTTT. It specifies CASSPRTDRPGEKLFF.

This chain joins TRBV29-1 and TRBJ1-2; the match to TRBD1 covers 7 bases. V lost 4 bases, J lost 1 base, and 3 bases stayed unmatched. There are 13 residues in the CDR3. Germline loops: CDR1 SQVTM, CDR2 ANQGSEA. CDR3 amino acids: CSVVRDSNYGYTF. For the CDR3, the DNA is TGCAGCGTTGTCCGGGACAGTAACTATGGCTACACCTTC.

CDR3 in amino acids: CASSEGGTSEQYF. Written as DNA, the CDR3 is TGTGCCAGCAGTGAAGGCGGGACGAGCGAGCAGTACTTC. The chain combines TRBV25-1 with TRBJ2-7, with D possibly being TRBD2 (6 bases). Trimming stripped 2 bases from V and 6 bases from J, with 11 bases between. This CDR3 contains 13 residues. In germline, CDR1 is MGHDK, CDR2 SYGVNS.

The rearrangement links TRBV4-1 to TRBJ1-2, with D perhaps TRBD1 (5 bases). V lost 2 bases and J lost 1, with 20 bases in between. This CDR3 is 18 amino acids long. Looked up from germline, CDR1 is MGHRA and CDR2 is YSYEKL. CDR3: CASSQRVGALGNNYGYTF. The CDR3, as DNA: TGCGCCAGCAGCCAAAGGGTTGGGGCTCTGGGAAATAACTATGGCTACACCTTC.

This clone was found a few times. The V and J genes are TRBV7-9 and TRBJ2-2, with 8 bases lining up with TRBD1. The CDR3 runs to 15 residues. Germline V gene lookup returns CDR1 SEHNR and CDR2 FQNEAQ (reference sequence). J was trimmed by 6 bases and V by 6 bases; bases with no gene match: 9. The CDR3 bases are TGTGCCAGCAGTAAAGGACAGGGTCCCGCCGGGGAGCTGTTTTTT. Translating it yields CASSKGQGPAGELFF.

The chain employs TRBV7-4 and TRBJ1-5, with 7 bases identical to TRBD1. The germline V gene has CDR1 SGHVT and CDR2 SQSDAQ. V dropped 3 bases and J dropped 7; count of bases not matched to a gene: 12. The CDR3 runs to 16 residues. CDR3 residues: CASSFSGDRAGQPQHF. The DNA for the CDR3 is TGTGCCAGCAGCTTTTCCGGAGACAGGGCGGGGCAGCCCCAGCATTTT.

This chain uses TRBV5-1 with TRBJ2-2; D call uncertain. The length of the CDR3 is 17 residues. Per germline, CDR1 SGHRS and CDR2 YFSETQ. Deletions cut 4 bases from V and 2 bases from J, with 18 bases between. CDR3 residues: CASSPLPRPTNTGELFF. CDR3 in DNA: TGCGCCAGCAGCCCTCTCCCCCGCCCGACTAACACCGGGGAGCTGTTTTTT.

The rearrangement joins TRBV5-4 to TRBJ2-1, with 8 bases fitting TRBD2. V dropped 1 base and J dropped 6; count of bases not matched to a gene: 0. Germline lookup yields CDR1 SGHNT and CDR2 YYREEE (reference sequence). The CDR3 length is 13 residues. CDR3 sequence reads: CASSLRGGNEQFF. CDR3 nucleotides: TGTGCCAGCAGCTTGCGGGGGGGCAATGAGCAGTTCTTC.

The V gene is TRBV28, the J gene TRBJ2-7, with D hard to call. Germline CDR1 is MDHEN and CDR2 is SYDVKM. CDR3 length: 17 residues. Trimming took off 4 bases at V and 0 bases at J, with 19 bases between the two ends. CDR3 loop: CASSSPGLRSTSYEQYF. In DNA form, the CDR3 reads TGTGCCAGCAGTTCCCCCGGGTTAAGGAGTACCTCCTACGAGCAGTACTTC.

A few counts support this clone. V gene TRBV3-1 (or the pseudogene TRBV3-2) combines with J gene TRBJ2-3; D perhaps matches TRBD2 (6 bases). Germline values: CDR1 LGHDT, CDR2 YNNKEL (reference sequence). This CDR3 region has 15 residues. Trimming stripped 2 bases from V and 6 bases from J, with 15 bases between. CDR3 in DNA: TGTGCCAGCAGCCAATCTGGGACTCGGCCGGATACGCAGTATTTT. Its protein product is CASSQSGTRPDTQYF.